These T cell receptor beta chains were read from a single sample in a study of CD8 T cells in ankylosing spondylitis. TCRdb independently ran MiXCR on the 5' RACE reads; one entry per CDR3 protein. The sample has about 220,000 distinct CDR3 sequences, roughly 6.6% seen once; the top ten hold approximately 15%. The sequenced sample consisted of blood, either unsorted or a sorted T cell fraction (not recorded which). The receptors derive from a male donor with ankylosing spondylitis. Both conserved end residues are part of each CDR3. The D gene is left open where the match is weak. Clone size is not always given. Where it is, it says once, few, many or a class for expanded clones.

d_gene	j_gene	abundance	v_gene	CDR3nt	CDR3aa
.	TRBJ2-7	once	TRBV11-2	TGTGCCAGCAGCTTTACGCACACAACCTACGAGCAGTACTTC	CASSFTHTTYEQYF
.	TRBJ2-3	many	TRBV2	TGTGCCAGCAGTGAAGGTTGGGGCACAGATACGCAGTATTTT	CASSEGWGTDTQYF
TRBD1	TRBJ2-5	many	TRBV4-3	TGCGCCAGCAGCTCCGGGGACAGGCGGGGACGAGAGACCCAGTACTTC	CASSSGDRRGRETQYF
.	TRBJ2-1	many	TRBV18	TGTGCCAGCTCACCGTCCGAGGGGGACTACTACAATGAGCAGTTCTTC	CASSPSEGDYYNEQFF
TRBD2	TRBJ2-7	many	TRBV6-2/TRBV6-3	TGTGCCAGCAGGCCAACTAGCGGGAGGTTTTACGAGCAGTACTTC	CASRPTSGRFYEQYF
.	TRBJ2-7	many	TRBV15	TGTGCCACCAGCAGAACAAGGGGGGCTGGGGACGAGCAGTACTTC	CATSRTRGAGDEQYF
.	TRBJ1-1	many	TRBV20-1	TGCAGTGCTAGTAGGGGCTTGTTTGGGGCTTTCTTT	CSASRGLFGAFF
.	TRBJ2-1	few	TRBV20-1	TGCAGTGCTAGAGCCCCCTCGGACAGTTACAATGAGCAGTTCTTC	CSARAPSDSYNEQFF
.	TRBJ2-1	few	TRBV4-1	TGCGCCAGCAGCCCCCGGACCTTGAGCTCCTACAATGAGCAGTTCTTC	CASSPRTLSSYNEQFF
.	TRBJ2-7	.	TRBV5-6	TGTGCCAGCAGCCACGGGCGAAGTACTTACGAGCAGTACTTC	CASSHGRSTYEQYF
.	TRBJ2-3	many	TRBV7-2	TGTGCCAGCAGCATTTATGTTCCTAGCACAGATACGCAGTATTTT	CASSIYVPSTDTQYF
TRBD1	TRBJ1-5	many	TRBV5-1	TGCGCCAGCAGCTTGGCAGGGGGGCATCAGCCCCAGCATTTT	CASSLAGGHQPQHF
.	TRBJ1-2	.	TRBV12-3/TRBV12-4	TGTGCCAGCAGTTTAGATAGGGGGGCGAGCTATGGCTACACCTTC	CASSLDRGASYGYTF
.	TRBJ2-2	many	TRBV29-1	TGCAGCGTCAACGATGGAGGTACCGGGGAGCTGTTTTTT	CSVNDGGTGELFF
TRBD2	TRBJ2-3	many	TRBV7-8	TGTGCCAGCACCCAACGCTACCGGGAACTAGCGGGAGGTAGCACAGATACGCAGTATTTT	CASTQRYRELAGGSTDTQYF
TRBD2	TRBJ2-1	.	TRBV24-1	TGTGCCACCAGTGAGTGGACTAGCGGGAGGGGGACCTACAATGAGCAGTTCTTC	CATSEWTSGRGTYNEQFF